A selection of T cell receptor beta chains follows, all from one sample in a study of shared clonotypes between healthy human individuals. Profiled with immunoSEQ multiplex PCR; TCRdb holds only in-frame clones, not every one. The profile shows under 2,500,000 clones, 90% to 97% of them singletons. Sample: naive CD4+ T cells sorted from blood. These TCRs come from a young man in good health. Both conserved end residues are part of each CDR3. The D gene is left open where the match is weak. A clone size is listed for some rows: how often the clone was seen (once, few, many), or a class if it is expanded.

J | size | V | D | length | DNA | CDR3
TRBJ2-5 | . | TRBV6-5 | . | 15 | TGTGCCAGCAGTTCGGGGGGCGCGGGGCAAGAGACCCAGTACTTC | CASSSGGAGQETQYF
TRBJ2-7 | few | TRBV7-2 | . | 14 | TGTGCCAGCACCCTTAGTGGAAGGGACCACGAGCAGTACTTC | CASTLSGRDHEQYF
TRBJ2-3 | . | TRBV2 | TRBD2 | 15 | TGTGCCAGCAGTGCGGGACTAGCAGTCTCAGATACGCAGTATTTT | CASSAGLAVSDTQYF
TRBJ2-7 | . | TRBV7-2 | TRBD1 | 17 | TGTGCCAGCAGCTTAGTAAGTCTTCGGACAGGATTCTACGAGCAGTACTTC | CASSLVSLRTGFYEQYF
TRBJ1-5 | . | TRBV18 | . | 17 | TGTGCCAGCTCACAGACACCCAATAGCTATAGCAATCAGCCCCAGCATTTT | CASSQTPNSYSNQPQHF
TRBJ2-7 | . | TRBV4-3 | . | 15 | TGCGCCAGCAGCCAAGGGAGTGGGGGCTCCTACGAGCAGTACTTC | CASSQGSGGSYEQYF
TRBJ1-4 | once | TRBV7-9 | TRBD1 | 16 | TGTGCCAGCACCCGAGGGGACAGTGCAACTAATGAAAAACTGTTTTTT | CASTRGDSATNEKLFF
TRBJ2-7 | . | TRBV2 | . | 14 | TGTGCCAGCAGTGTTCTGACTAGTATTCTCGAGCAGTACTTC | CASSVLTSILEQYF
TRBJ2-7 | . | TRBV5-1 | . | 15 | TGCGCCAGCAGCTTGGCCAGGGATTTGCGCTACGAGCAGTACTTC | CASSLARDLRYEQYF
TRBJ2-5 | . | TRBV6-6 | TRBD2 | 16 | TGTGCCAGCAGTTACGGGAGCCGGACTAGCGGAGAGACCCAGTACTTC | CASSYGSRTSGETQYF
TRBJ2-2 | . | TRBV25-1 | TRBD1 | 13 | TGTGCCAGCAGTGGGACAGGGACCGGGGAGCTGTTTTTT | CASSGTGTGELFF
TRBJ2-4 | . | TRBV4-1 | . | 16 | TGCGCCAGCAGCCGAGCTAGCCTGGGGGCCAAAAACATTCAGTACTTC | CASSRASLGAKNIQYF
TRBJ1-3 | . | TRBV5-1 | . | 16 | TGCGCCAGCAGCTTTGACAGTACTAACTCTGGAAACACCATATATTTT | CASSFDSTNSGNTIYF
TRBJ2-5 | . | TRBV4-1 | TRBD2 | 14 | TGCGCCAGCAGCCAGACTAGCGGGGGAAAGACCCAGTACTTC | CASSQTSGGKTQYF
TRBJ2-3 | . | TRBV5-1 | TRBD1 | 15 | TGCGCCAGCAGCTTTACCGGGACAGACGCAGATACGCAGTATTTT | CASSFTGTDADTQYF
TRBJ2-2 | . | TRBV18 | . | 13 | TGTGCCAGCTCAGAGTTGAACACCGGGGAGCTGTTTTTT | CASSELNTGELFF
TRBJ1-2 | . | TRBV7-2 | . | 15 | TGTGCCAGCAGCTTAGGAATCGGATCTAACTATGGCTACACCTTC | CASSLGIGSNYGYTF
TRBJ2-7 | few | TRBV29-1 | TRBD1 | 15 | TGCAGCGTTTTAGCACAGGGGACCCGTCGATACGAGCAGTACTTC | CSVLAQGTRRYEQYF
TRBJ2-7 | . | TRBV5-1 | TRBD2 | 14 | TGCGCCAGCAGCTTGGTGGGACTAGCGGCCGAGCAGTACTTC | CASSLVGLAAEQYF
TRBJ2-4 | . | TRBV10-3 | . | 13 | TGTGCCATCAGGGGCTGGGGCGAAGACATTCAGTACTTC | CAIRGWGEDIQYF
TRBJ2-7 | . | TRBV2 | TRBD2 | 14 | TGTGCCAGCAGAAAGAGCGGGAGTGACTACGAGCAGTACTTC | CASRKSGSDYEQYF
TRBJ1-2 | . | TRBV6-6 | TRBD1 | 14 | TGTGCCAGCAGAACCAGACAGGGTAACTATGGCTACACCTTC | CASRTRQGNYGYTF
TRBJ2-7 | . | TRBV27 | TRBD2 | 15 | TGTGCCAGCAGCTCAACGGGGGGACCCCGCTACGAGCAGTACTTC | CASSSTGGPRYEQYF
TRBJ2-2 | . | TRBV25-1 | . | 12 | TGTGCCTCCAACAGGGTAAACGGGGAGCTGTTTTTT | CASNRVNGELFF
TRBJ1-5 | . | TRBV27 | . | 15 | TGTGCCAGCAGTGACGGGCAGGGAGAAACTCAGCCCCAGCATTTT | CASSDGQGETQPQHF
TRBJ1-2 | . | TRBV7-9 | . | 15 | TGTGCCAGCAGCGCCCCGGGGACACCTAACTATGGCTACACCTTC | CASSAPGTPNYGYTF
TRBJ2-7 | . | TRBV23-1 | . | 15 | TGCGCCAGCAGTCAATTTTGCGGAGAGGCCCACGAGCAGTACTTC | CASSQFCGEAHEQYF
TRBJ2-7 | . | TRBV7-8 | TRBD1 | 17 | TGTGCCAGCAGCTTTATACTAACAGGGGTCATTATGTTTGAGCAGTACTTC | CASSFILTGVIMFEQYF
TRBJ2-4 | . | TRBV27 | TRBD2 | 16 | TGTGCCAGCAGCCCCCGGGGGGGCGCGGGCAAAAACATTCAGTACTTC | CASSPRGGAGKNIQYF
TRBJ1-5 | . | TRBV6-1 | . | 15 | TGTGCCAGCAGTGAACAGGGGAATAGCAATCAGCCCCAGCATTTT | CASSEQGNSNQPQHF
TRBJ1-5 | . | TRBV19 | . | 15 | TGTGCCAGTAGGTCCGGGACGGCGAGCAATCAGCCCCAGCATTTT | CASRSGTASNQPQHF
TRBJ2-1 | . | TRBV4-1 | . | 16 | TGCGCCAGCAGCCAGGGCCCGCAGGGCTCGGCTAATGAGCAGTTCTTC | CASSQGPQGSANEQFF
TRBJ2-7 | . | TRBV28 | . | 11 | TGTGCCAGCAGCCCCCGCTACGAGCAGTACTTC | CASSPRYEQYF
TRBJ2-7 | . | TRBV29-1 | . | 12 | TGCAGCGCTATGATTACAGGATACGAGCAGTACTTC | CSAMITGYEQYF
TRBJ2-7 | . | TRBV6-5 | TRBD1 | 15 | TGTGCCAGCAGTTACACCCGGGACAGGGTCCACGAGCAGTACTTC | CASSYTRDRVHEQYF
TRBJ2-1 | . | TRBV4-1 | TRBD1 | 16 | TGCGCCAGCAGCCAGGGGACAGGGCGCACCTACAATGAGCAGTTCTTC | CASSQGTGRTYNEQFF
TRBJ2-3 | . | TRBV10-2 | TRBD2 | 13 | TGCGCCAGCAACGTCGGGGGGGCGATGGGGCAGTATTTT | CASNVGGAMGQYF
TRBJ1-4 | . | TRBV25-1 | TRBD1 | 13 | TGTGCCAGCGGGGGACAGGGGTACGAAAAACTGTTTTTT | CASGGQGYEKLFF
TRBJ2-5 | . | TRBV5-1 | TRBD1 | 16 | TGCGCCAGCAGCCTTCTCGGACAGGGTTTACAAGAGACCCAGTACTTC | CASSLLGQGLQETQYF
TRBJ1-2 | . | TRBV2 | . | 16 | TGTGCCAGCAGTGACTCCGGGACACCGTCAAACTATGGCTACACCTTC | CASSDSGTPSNYGYTF
TRBJ2-1 | . | TRBV6-5 | . | 11 | TGTGCCAGCAGCCTCCCAGGCCCGGAGGTCTTC | CASSLPGPEVF
TRBJ2-1 | . | TRBV10-1 | . | 14 | TGCGCCAGCAGTGAGTCGGGGTCCTACAATGAGCAGTTCTTC | CASSESGSYNEQFF
TRBJ1-6 | . | TRBV5-1 | . | 15 | TGCGCCAGCAGCTTACAGGGCGGGAATAATTCACCCCTCCACTTT | CASSLQGGNNSPLHF
TRBJ2-7 | . | TRBV7-9 | . | 15 | TGTGCCAGCAGCAGAACTGACCCCAACCTGGGCGAGCAGTACTTC | CASSRTDPNLGEQYF
TRBJ1-1 | . | TRBV27 | . | 13 | TGTGCCAGCAGTACCAGTCCGGGGAGTGAAGCTTTCTTT | CASSTSPGSEAFF
TRBJ1-1 | . | TRBV27 | . | 14 | TGTGCCAGCAGTTCTCCATTCCGGGGGACTGAAGCTTTCTTT | CASSSPFRGTEAFF
TRBJ2-7 | . | TRBV5-4 | . | 13 | TGTGCCAGCAGCTTAAAGGGGCTCTACGAGCAGTACTTC | CASSLKGLYEQYF
TRBJ2-7 | . | TRBV11-2 | . | 14 | TGTGCCAGCAGCTTCTTGCAGGGGGGTTTTGAGCAGTACTTC | CASSFLQGGFEQYF
TRBJ1-5 | . | TRBV6-5 | . | 11 | TGTGCCAGCAGTCGGGATCAGCCCCAGCATTTT | CASSRDQPQHF
TRBJ2-2 | . | TRBV5-1 | . | 15 | TGCGCCAGCAGCTCCAAGACAGGCTCCACCGGGGAGCTGTTTTTT | CASSSKTGSTGELFF
TRBJ2-6 | once | TRBV5-6 | TRBD1 | 17 | TGTGCCAGCAGCGGTTTGACAGGGAGTCCCGGGGCCAACGTCCTGACTTTC | CASSGLTGSPGANVLTF
TRBJ2-7 | . | TRBV7-8 | . | 13 | TGTGCCAGCAGCCAGGACACCCCCTACGAGCAGTACTTC | CASSQDTPYEQYF
TRBJ1-2 | . | TRBV30 | TRBD1 | 12 | TGTGCCTGGGGGGACAGCTCCTATGGCTACACCTTC | CAWGDSSYGYTF
TRBJ1-4 | . | TRBV5-1 | . | 16 | TGCGCCAGCAGCTTCATCGGGAGAGGAGATTATGAAAAACTGTTTTTT | CASSFIGRGDYEKLFF
TRBJ2-7 | once | TRBV10-1 | . | 17 | TGCGCCAGCAGTGAGTCGTTATTTCCTAGTGGCTCCTACGAGCAGTACTTC | CASSESLFPSGSYEQYF